Presented here are 18 T cell receptor beta chains from one specimen sequenced in a study of shared clonotypes between healthy human individuals. Assay: immunoSEQ multiplex PCR; the TCRdb copy retains only in-frame clones and omits some. The sample has 2 million to 3 million clones; over 85% are singletons. The sample taken for sequencing was naive CD4+ T cells from PBMCs. Subset of the sample: CD45RA+ positively selected. The receptors were gathered from a man aged 18 to 30 in good health. Some clones in this sample may be carry-over from other donors' samples.

The genes are TRBV27 and TRBJ2-7, with D perhaps matching TRBD1 or TRBD2 (6 bases each). V lost 5 bases to trimming and J lost 3 bases, with 17 bases between them. The V gene's germline CDR1 is MNHEY and CDR2 SMNVEV (reference sequence). The CDR3 is made up of 15 amino acids. The CDR3 DNA reads as TGTGCCAGCAGTCGACCCGGGGGCGTGTACTACGAGCAGTACTTC. This sequence encodes CASSRPGGVYYEQYF.

This chain links TRBV10-3 with TRBJ2-6; no clear D. CDR1 and CDR2 from the germline V gene are ENHRY and SYGVKD. The length of the CDR3 is 15 residues. The V gene lost 6 bases and the J gene lost 0 bases, with 9 bases spanning the gap. This CDR3 is CAISGELSGANVLTF. The CDR3 DNA reads as TGTGCCATCAGCGGAGAACTCTCTGGGGCCAACGTCCTGACTTTC.

A remark on this clone: Other DNA sequences in the sample encode the same CDR3. This chain joins TRBV2 and TRBJ2-5; D may be TRBD1 or TRBD2 (5 bases each). Germline CDR1 is SNHLY and CDR2 is FYNNEI. V lost 9 bases, J lost 3 bases, and 8 bases lay in between. The CDR3 is 11 residues long. The CDR3 sequence is CASGTEETQYF. The CDR3 nucleotides are TGTGCCAGTGGGACGGAAGAGACCCAGTACTTC.

This rearrangement joins TRBV9 to TRBJ2-1; 13 nucleotides line up with TRBD2. Germline CDR1 SGDLS, CDR2 YYNGEE. After removal of 1 base from V and 7 bases from J, the junction contained 11 bases not matched to a gene. This CDR3 region has 18 residues. Written as DNA, the CDR3 is TGTGCCAGCAGCGTAAGTTCTCGGACTAGCGGGAGTCTAAATGAGCAGTTCTTC. This codes for CASSVSSRTSGSLNEQFF.

Worth noting for this clone: The sample holds other DNA sequences that translate to the same CDR3. This chain links TRBV5-1 with TRBJ1-5, with D maybe TRBD1 (6 bases). The V gene's germline CDR1 is SGHRS and CDR2 YFSETQ. Trimming cost V 4 bases and J 2 bases, with 10 bases left between them. This CDR3 has 14 amino acids. CDR3 bases: TGCGCCAGCAGCACAGGGACGGGCAATCAGCCCCAGCATTTT. This encodes CASSTGTGNQPQHF.

The chain employs TRBV7-2 and TRBJ2-5, with unresolved D. The germline gives CDR1 SGHTA, CDR2 FQGNSA. With 2 bases removed from V and 9 bases from J, the gap between germline ends came to 13 bases. CDR3 length: 13 amino acids. Written as DNA, the CDR3 is TGTGCCAGCAGCTTAACTACTGGATCGGCCCAGTACTTC. Translation: CASSLTTGSAQYF.

CDR3 nucleotide sequence: TGTGCCAGCTCCACCGGGACAGGGGAATCGCTCGAGCAGTACTTC. Protein sequence: CASSTGTGESLEQYF. V is TRBV18 and J is TRBJ2-7; TRBD1 aligns across 10 bases. The CDR3 length is 15 residues. CDR1 is KGHSH and CDR2 is LQKENI in the germline V gene. The V segment lost 6 bases and the J segment 6 bases; nucleotides outside the gene matches: 11.

The chain uses TRBV9 and TRBJ1-1; D is possibly TRBD1 (5 bases). CDR3 length: 15 residues. In germline, CDR1 is SGDLS, CDR2 YYNGEE. Trimming left V 3 bases short and J 5 bases short, with 17 bases between. The CDR3, as DNA: TGTGCCAGCAGCGCAGACCCTAGGGGTGGTACTGAAGCTTTCTTT. It translates to CASSADPRGGTEAFF.

V usage is TRBV7-9 and J usage is TRBJ2-7; 8 nucleotides match TRBD1. The V segment lost 5 bases and the J segment 0 bases; nucleotides outside the gene matches: 6. From germline, CDR1 is SEHNR and CDR2 FQNEAQ (reference sequence). The CDR3 is made up of 15 amino acids. The CDR3 coding sequence is TGTGCCAGCAGCGACAGGACAGGGATCTCCTACGAGCAGTACTTC. The encoded protein is CASSDRTGISYEQYF.

The V gene is TRBV28, the J gene TRBJ1-5, with a possible D match to TRBD1 (6 bases). There are 10 residues in the CDR3. V gave up 4 bases and J gave up 14 bases, with 9 bases separating them. Germline-derived CDR1 and CDR2 are MDHEN and SYDVKM. The CDR3 region has the DNA TGTGCCAGCAGTTCAGGGGTTAAGCATTTT. This sequence encodes CASSSGVKHF. Combining the CDR3 with reference TRBV28 and TRBJ1-5 gives the whole variable domain DVKVTQSSRYLVKRTGEKVFLECVQDMDHENMFWYRQDPGLGLRLIYFSYDVKMKEKGDIPEGYSVSREKKERFSLILESASTNQTSMYLCASSSGVKHFGDGTRLSIL.

The chain joins TRBV19 to TRBJ2-1; a weak D match, TRBD2 (5 bases). Germline V gene data show CDR1 as LNHDA and CDR2 as SQIVND (reference sequence). V was trimmed by 3 bases and J by 9 bases, leaving 9 bases between them. CDR3 length equals 12 residues. Written as DNA, the CDR3 is TGTGCCAGTAGTATGCGGGTTGGTGAGCAGTTCTTC. This codes for CASSMRVGEQFF.

The V and J genes are TRBV4-1 and TRBJ2-3, with 8 bases matching TRBD2. The CDR3 runs to 16 residues. The V segment lost 4 bases and the J segment 2 bases; nucleotides outside the gene matches: 8. The germline gives CDR1 MGHRA, CDR2 YSYEKL. CDR3 amino acids: CASSLGAGGTTDTQYF. CDR3 sequence (DNA): TGCGCCAGCAGCCTCGGGGCGGGGGGAACCACAGATACGCAGTATTTT.

The V gene is TRBV21-1, the J gene TRBJ2-3; the D call TRBD2 from the table was never checked on the DNA. TRBV21-1 is designated a pseudogene. The CDR3 contains 20 residues. CDR3 sequence reads: CASSIKGLAGQTLFSDTQYF. The DNA of the CDR3 is TGTGCCAGCAGCATAAAGGGACTAGCGGGCCAAACCCTTTTTTCAGATACGCAGTATTTT.

The genes are TRBV5-1 and TRBJ2-7, with 9 bases identical to TRBD2. From germline, CDR1 is SGHRS and CDR2 YFSETQ. This CDR3 is built from 14 residues. The V gene end was trimmed by 4 bases and the J gene end by 6 bases; junction bases not matched to a gene: 8. This CDR3 is CASSNLAGEAEQYF. CDR3 nucleotides: TGCGCCAGCAGCAATTTAGCGGGAGAGGCCGAGCAGTACTTC.

This rearrangement joins TRBV18 to TRBJ2-7, with TRBD1 matching over 9 bases. Per germline, CDR1 KGHSH and CDR2 LQKENI. This CDR3 is built from 14 residues. Losses at the gene ends were 3 bases for V and 5 bases for J; bases not matched to a gene: 5. The DNA for the CDR3 is TGTGCCAGCTCACCCGGGACAGGGATCCACGAGCAGTACTTC. Protein product: CASSPGTGIHEQYF. The full variable domain, rest sourced from reference TRBV18 and TRBJ2-7, is NAGVMQNPRHLVRRRGQEARLRCSPMKGHSHVYWYRQLPEEGLKFMVYLQKENIIDESGMPKERFSAEFPKEGPSILRIQQVVRGDSAAYFCASSPGTGIHEQYFGPGTRLTVT.

The CDR3 coding sequence is TGCGCCAGCAGCTCGACGCCACTAGCGGGATACGGTCGGAGCACAGATACGCAGTATTTT. It encodes CASSSTPLAGYGRSTDTQYF. The chain combines TRBV5-1 with TRBJ2-3; 10 bases match TRBD2. The trim removed 3 bases at V and 0 bases at J, leaving 16 bases unmatched. Germline V gene lookup returns CDR1 SGHRS and CDR2 YFSETQ. The CDR3 runs to 20 residues. The variable domain in full, completed from reference TRBV5-1 and TRBJ2-3, reads KAGVTQTPRYLIKTRGQQVTLSCSPISGHRSVSWYQQTPGQGLQFLFEYFSETQRNKGNFPGRFSGRQFSNSRSEMNVSTLELGDSALYLCASSSTPLAGYGRSTDTQYFGPGTRLTVL.

V gene TRBV19 combines with J gene TRBJ2-2; weak D call: TRBD1 (5 bases). The CDR3 covers 11 residues. Germline-derived CDR1 and CDR2 are LNHDA and SQIVND (reference sequence). The V gene lost 7 bases and the J gene lost 5 bases, with 5 bases spanning the gap. The CDR3 nucleotides read TGTGCCAGTACAGGGACCGGGGAGCTGTTTTTT. This codes for CASTGTGELFF.

This clone has just one count. This chain uses TRBV6-1 with TRBJ2-7; D ambiguous. CDR3 size: 18 residues. Germline values: CDR1 MNHNS, CDR2 SASEGT. Trimming pared 2 bases from V and 2 bases from J, leaving 22 bases between. CDR3 sequence reads: CASSELASPPAPTYEQYF. The CDR3 DNA is TGTGCCAGCAGTGAATTGGCCAGCCCACCTGCCCCGACCTACGAGCAGTACTTC.